These 19 T cell receptor beta chains came from one sample sequenced in a study of blood T cell repertoires in COVID-19. The method was immunoSEQ multiplex PCR; TCRdb's version includes in-frame clones alone and lacks a portion of them. The sample shows roughly 120,000 clones, around 89% of them seen only once. Sequenced: peripheral blood. These receptor sequences come from an older man with active or convalescent COVID-19.

The rearrangement uses TRBV7-2 and TRBJ1-1; TRBD1 matches at 9 bases. The CDR3 is made up of 15 amino acids. Germline values: CDR1 SGHTA, CDR2 FQGNSA. Germline trimming cut 6 bases from V and 4 bases from J; bases unmatched to any gene: 9. CDR3 residues: CASSSKTGGPTEAFF. The CDR3 coding sequence is TGTGCCAGCAGTTCCAAGACAGGGGGTCCCACTGAAGCTTTCTTT.

The chain has TRBV7-8 and TRBJ1-1; 7 bases are a match to TRBD1. The CDR3 spans 14 residues. Germline assignment: CDR1 SGHVS and CDR2 FQNEAQ. V gave up 0 bases and J gave up 7 bases; unmatched junction bases: 5. Here the CDR3 reads CASSLARGGGEAFF. CDR3 DNA: TGTGCCAGCAGCTTAGCGAGAGGGGGCGGTGAAGCTTTCTTT.

V gene TRBV28 combines with J gene TRBJ2-7, with D perhaps TRBD1 (6 bases). Trimming stripped 7 bases from V and 5 bases from J, with 18 bases between. The CDR3 has 14 amino acids. Per the germline V gene, CDR1 is MDHEN and CDR2 is SYDVKM. The CDR3 loop is CASTRGQGIHEQYF. CDR3 bases: TGTGCCAGCACTAGAGGGCAGGGGATCCACGAGCAGTACTTC. Supplemented by reference TRBV28 and TRBJ2-7, the full variable domain reads DVKVTQSSRYLVKRTGEKVFLECVQDMDHENMFWYRQDPGLGLRLIYFSYDVKMKEKGDIPEGYSVSREKKERFSLILESASTNQTSMYLCASTRGQGIHEQYFGPGTRLTVT.

This chain uses TRBV18 with TRBJ1-1, with D unclear. This CDR3 contains 12 residues. V dropped 3 bases and J dropped 7 bases, with 9 bases sitting between them. Germline lookup yields CDR1 KGHSH and CDR2 LQKENI. The CDR3 nucleotides read TGTGCCAGCTCACCGGTGGGCAGTGAAGCTTTCTTT. As protein: CASSPVGSEAFF.

This clone was detected once. This CDR3 reads CASSPRGETQYF. The CDR3 region has the DNA TGTGCCAGTAGCCCCAGGGGGGAGACCCAGTACTTC. The rearrangement joins TRBV19 to TRBJ2-5; TRBD1 matches at 7 bases. This CDR3 is 12 amino acids long. Germline-derived CDR1 and CDR2 are LNHDA and SQIVND (reference sequence). V shed 6 bases, J shed 5 bases, and the junction held 3 bases outside the gene matches.

V gene TRBV19 combines with J gene TRBJ2-5, with 8 bases fitting TRBD1. Germline V gene lookup returns CDR1 LNHDA and CDR2 SQIVND (reference sequence). V shed 5 bases and J 4 bases; nucleotides not matched to a gene: 9. CDR3 length: 15 amino acids. This CDR3 reads CASSRTGKGPETQYF. The CDR3 nucleotides are TGTGCCAGTAGTCGGACAGGGAAAGGTCCAGAGACCCAGTACTTC.

The chain joins TRBV5-1 to TRBJ1-3; TRBD1 matches 7 bases. V shed 7 bases and J 0 bases; nucleotides not matched to a gene: 7. Germline V lookup: CDR1 SGHRS, CDR2 YFSETQ. This CDR3 region has 15 residues. Written as DNA, the CDR3 is TGCGCCAGCTCCCAGCGGACAGGCTCTGGAAACACCATATATTTT. This translates into CASSQRTGSGNTIYF.

The CDR3 sequence is CASSAGLAVNTGELFF. The CDR3 DNA reads as TGTGCCAGCAGCGCCGGACTAGCGGTGAACACCGGGGAGCTGTTTTTT. The gene calls are TRBV9 and TRBJ2-2; 10 positions match TRBD2. CDR1 is SGDLS, CDR2 YYNGEE, per germline. Trimming at V came to 3 bases and at J to 1 base, leaving 3 bases not matched to a gene. The CDR3 runs to 16 residues.

The rearrangement links TRBV3-1 (or the pseudogene TRBV3-2) to TRBJ1-4; D perhaps matches TRBD1 (6 bases). V was trimmed by 0 bases and J by 5 bases, leaving 13 bases between them. Germline CDR1 and CDR2: LGHDT and YNNKEL (reference sequence). The CDR3 runs 16 residues. CDR3 protein: CASSQDRLRGNEKLFF. In DNA, the CDR3 is TGTGCCAGCAGCCAAGATCGGCTGAGGGGGAATGAAAAACTGTTTTTT.

This clone occurred once. The V and J genes are TRBV6-6 and TRBJ1-2; maybe TRBD1 (6 bases). This CDR3 spans 13 amino acids. V dropped 6 bases and J dropped 8 bases, with 16 bases sitting between them. The germline CDR1 and CDR2 sequences are MNHNY and SVGAGI (reference sequence). The chain's CDR3 is CASSPRRGDGYTF. The CDR3, as DNA: TGTGCCAGCAGCCCTCGCAGGGGCGACGGCTACACCTTC.

V gene TRBV2 combines with J gene TRBJ2-7, with D possibly TRBD1 on 5 matching bases. The CDR3 consists of 12 residues. The germline V gene has CDR1 SNHLY and CDR2 FYNNEI. With 8 bases removed from V and 6 bases from J, the gap between germline ends came to 14 bases. This chain's CDR3 is CASRLTGAEQYF. CDR3 nucleotides: TGTGCCAGCCGCCTTACAGGTGCCGAGCAGTACTTC. The whole variable domain, remainder taken from reference TRBV2 and TRBJ2-7, is EPEVTQTPSHQVTQMGQEVILRCVPISNHLYFYWYRQILGQKVEFLVSFYNNEISEKSEIFDDQFSVERPDGSNFTLKIRSTKLEDSAMYFCASRLTGAEQYFGPGTRLTVT.

This clone appeared a single time. The chain carries TRBV11-2 and TRBJ2-1; TRBD1 is a possible D gene (5 bases). The CDR3 has 11 amino acids. Germline V gene data show CDR1 as SGHAT and CDR2 as FQNNGV. Between the trimmed V and J ends, which lost 7 bases and 9 bases, there was a span of 10 bases. The CDR3 spells CASTGYGEQFF. The CDR3 DNA is TGTGCCAGCACAGGGTACGGTGAGCAGTTCTTC.

The chain employs TRBV9 and TRBJ2-2; tentative D call: TRBD1 (5 bases). The germline V gene has CDR1 SGDLS and CDR2 YYNGEE. V shed 4 bases and J shed 4 bases, with 11 bases lying between them. The CDR3 length is 14 residues. Here the CDR3 reads CASSPRQFTGELFF. The CDR3, as DNA: TGTGCCAGCAGCCCGCGACAGTTCACCGGGGAGCTGTTTTTT.

The chain has TRBV10-3 and TRBJ2-6; 14 bases are shared with TRBD2. CDR3 length: 19 amino acids. V gave up 6 bases and J gave up 2 bases; unmatched junction bases: 9. Germline V gene sequence: CDR1 ENHRY, CDR2 SYGVKD. CDR3 amino acids: CAISKLPGLAGAGANVLTF. CDR3 bases: TGTGCCATCAGCAAGCTACCGGGACTAGCGGGAGCTGGGGCCAACGTCCTGACTTTC.

The chain recombines TRBV5-8 with TRBJ2-5; tentatively, D is TRBD1 (6 bases). Germline lookup yields CDR1 SGHTS and CDR2 YDEGEE. V was cut by 0 bases and J by 0 bases, with 12 bases left in between. The CDR3 has 16 amino acids. The DNA for the CDR3 is TGTGCCAGCAGCTTGGGGGGTCAGGGGTACCAAGAGACCCAGTACTTC. The encoded protein is CASSLGGQGYQETQYF.

The rearrangement joins TRBV19 to TRBJ2-7; TRBD2 matches 8 bases. Germline V gene data show CDR1 as LNHDA and CDR2 as SQIVND (reference sequence). Trimming at V came to 6 bases and at J to 1 base, leaving 8 bases not matched to a gene. The CDR3 extends over 15 amino acids. CDR3 sequence (DNA): TGTGCCAGTAGACCGGCGGGGGGCTTATCCTACGAGCAGTACTTC. Translating gives CASRPAGGLSYEQYF. The entire variable domain, with the rest obtained from reference TRBV19 and TRBJ2-7, is as follows: DGGITQSPKYLFRKEGQNVTLSCEQNLNHDAMYWYRQDPGQGLRLIYYSQIVNDFQKGDIAEGYSVSREKKESFPLTVTSAQKNPTAFYLCASRPAGGLSYEQYFGPGTRLTVT.

CDR3 region: CASSWTGGEDTEAFF. DNA for the CDR3: TGCGCCAGCAGCTGGACAGGGGGCGAGGACACTGAAGCTTTCTTT. The gene calls are TRBV5-1 and TRBJ1-1; 11 bases agree with TRBD1. With 3 bases clipped from V and 3 bases from J, the junction kept 4 bases outside the gene matches. The germline V gene encodes CDR1 SGHRS and CDR2 YFSETQ. CDR3 size: 15 residues.

V is TRBV5-1 and J is TRBJ1-1; D not certain. The CDR3 extends over 15 amino acids. V lost 0 bases and J 4 bases, leaving 13 bases between the germline ends. The V gene's germline CDR1 is SGHRS and CDR2 YFSETQ. Here the CDR3 DNA reads TGCGCCAGCAGCTTGGAAGCGGTGAGAAGCACTGAAGCTTTCTTT. This translates into CASSLEAVRSTEAFF.

The V call is TRBV28, the J call TRBJ1-3; no reliable D call. There are 16 residues in the CDR3. Germline V gene data show CDR1 as MDHEN and CDR2 as SYDVKM. Trimming left V 3 bases short and J 3 bases short, with 15 bases between. CDR3 amino acids: CASSFVGLYLGNTIYF. The CDR3, as DNA: TGTGCCAGCAGTTTCGTCGGACTTTACCTTGGAAACACCATATATTTT. Full variable domain (rest looked up from reference TRBV28 and TRBJ1-3): DVKVTQSSRYLVKRTGEKVFLECVQDMDHENMFWYRQDPGLGLRLIYFSYDVKMKEKGDIPEGYSVSREKKERFSLILESASTNQTSMYLCASSFVGLYLGNTIYFGEGSWLTVV.